The 26 T cell receptor beta chains in this list originate from one sample, sequenced in a study of blood T cell repertoires in COVID-19 (dated by TCRdb to 2019 to 2021). Library preparation was by the immunoSEQ multiplex PCR assay. Not all clones reach the TCRdb copy of this immuneACCESS table, which keeps in-frame sequences only. Checked studies attribute under half of the gap to unresolved V genes and leave the rest unexplained. The sample yields 470,000 or so clones; nearly 90% were counted once. The top ten hold 1.5% to 2% of the sample. The sample consisted of PBMCs or T cells enriched from blood (not recorded which). Receptors were obtained from a woman between 18 and 29 years old with acute COVID-19.

This chain links TRBV3-1 (or the pseudogene TRBV3-2) with TRBJ1-5; no clear D. CDR1 and CDR2 from the germline V gene are LGHDT and YNNKEL (reference sequence). The CDR3 runs to 13 residues. Trimming removed 4 bases from V and 7 bases from J, with 11 bases in between. Written as DNA, the CDR3 is TGTGCCAGCAGCCCATCGAGGCAACAGCCCCAGCATTTT. Translation: CASSPSRQQPQHF.

CDR3 amino acids: CASSPYGPGGSGNQPQHF. CDR3 in DNA: TGTGCCAGCTCACCCTACGGGCCAGGGGGAAGTGGCAATCAGCCCCAGCATTTT. This chain joins TRBV18 and TRBJ1-5; 7 bases agree with TRBD1. Unmatched junction bases numbered 13, after V lost 3 bases and J lost 2 bases. Germline loops: CDR1 KGHSH, CDR2 LQKENI. There are 18 residues in the CDR3.

The rearrangement uses TRBV18 and TRBJ2-3; the D is unclear. Germline V gives CDR1 KGHSH, CDR2 LQKENI. Deletions cut 3 bases from V and 0 bases from J, with 10 bases between. CDR3 length equals 15 residues. CDR3: CASSPYQESTDTQYF. As DNA, the CDR3 is TGTGCCAGCTCACCTTATCAAGAGAGCACAGATACGCAGTATTTT. Drawing the rest from reference TRBV18 and TRBJ2-3, the complete variable domain is NAGVMQNPRHLVRRRGQEARLRCSPMKGHSHVYWYRQLPEEGLKFMVYLQKENIIDESGMPKERFSAEFPKEGPSILRIQQVVRGDSAAYFCASSPYQESTDTQYFGPGTRLTVL.

V is TRBV3-1 (or the pseudogene TRBV3-2) and J is TRBJ1-1; 8 bases line up with TRBD1. The CDR3 consists of 16 residues. Germline V CDR1 and CDR2: LGHDT, YNNKEL (reference sequence). Trimming removed 1 base from V and 0 bases from J; junction bases left unmatched: 4. CDR3: CASSQGTGRVNTEAFF. CDR3 nucleotide sequence: TGTGCCAGCAGCCAAGGGACAGGGAGGGTGAACACTGAAGCTTTCTTT.

This clone was observed a single time. The rearrangement links TRBV7-9 to TRBJ2-7, with D unclear. V lost 1 base and J lost 3, with 7 bases in between. This CDR3 comprises 13 residues. Germline V lookup: CDR1 SEHNR, CDR2 FQNEAQ (reference sequence). CDR3 protein: CASSLGQFYEQYF. DNA of the CDR3: TGTGCCAGCAGCTTAGGCCAGTTCTACGAGCAGTACTTC.

This chain links TRBV18 with TRBJ1-1, with D hard to call. The germline V gene has CDR1 KGHSH and CDR2 LQKENI. Trimming took off 2 bases at V and 0 bases at J, with 13 bases between the two ends. The CDR3 covers 16 residues. The CDR3 loop reads CASSPNTANMNTEAFF. The CDR3 nucleotides read TGTGCCAGCTCACCAAATACAGCCAACATGAACACTGAAGCTTTCTTT.

As for this clone: Other DNA sequences from this sample encode an identical CDR3 as well. V usage is TRBV18 and J usage is TRBJ1-2; D is ambiguous. Trimming stripped 2 bases from V and 0 bases from J, with 7 bases between. The V gene's germline CDR1 is KGHSH and CDR2 LQKENI. The CDR3 length is 14 residues. This CDR3 reads CASSPTGANYGYTF. CDR3 bases: TGTGCCAGCTCACCAACCGGGGCTAACTATGGCTACACCTTC. The full variable domain, in which reference TRBV18 and TRBJ1-2 provide the parts outside the CDR3, is NAGVMQNPRHLVRRRGQEARLRCSPMKGHSHVYWYRQLPEEGLKFMVYLQKENIIDESGMPKERFSAEFPKEGPSILRIQQVVRGDSAAYFCASSPTGANYGYTFGSGTRLTVV.

This clone has just a few counts. V and J are TRBV11-2 and TRBJ1-2; a possible D gene is TRBD1 (5 bases). Germline V gene lookup returns CDR1 SGHAT and CDR2 FQNNGV. Trimming left V 5 bases short and J 2 bases short, with 9 bases between. The CDR3 runs to 13 residues. For the CDR3, the DNA is TGTGCCAGCAGCGACGGGGGGAACTATGGCTACACCTTC. Translating it yields CASSDGGNYGYTF.

This chain links TRBV5-4 with TRBJ1-1; tentatively, D is TRBD1 (6 bases). Trimming pared 1 base from V and 7 bases from J, leaving 11 bases between. This CDR3 region has 13 residues. Germline CDR1 reads SGHNT; CDR2 reads YYREEE (reference sequence). The CDR3 region is CASSLTGLDEAFF. CDR3 coding DNA: TGTGCCAGCAGCTTGACAGGGCTGGATGAAGCTTTCTTT.

The chain has TRBV2 and TRBJ1-5; D unresolved. CDR3 length: 14 residues. V lost 9 bases and J 3 bases, leaving 15 bases between the germline ends. The germline V gene encodes CDR1 SNHLY and CDR2 FYNNEI. This CDR3 is CASGWEGLNQPQHF. For the CDR3, the DNA is TGTGCCAGTGGGTGGGAGGGCCTCAATCAGCCCCAGCATTTT.

V gene TRBV4-1 combines with J gene TRBJ1-2; TRBD1 might be the D (5 bases). The germline gives CDR1 MGHRA, CDR2 YSYEKL. Between the trimmed V and J ends, which lost 0 bases and 5 bases, there was a span of 13 bases. CDR3 length: 15 residues. CDR3 DNA sequence: TGCGCCAGCAGCCAAGATCTCCAGGGTGGTTATGGCTACACCTTC. This gives the protein CASSQDLQGGYGYTF.

A single count supports this clone. The rearrangement joins TRBV27 to TRBJ2-7, with D possibly TRBD2 on 6 matching bases. Trimming removed 3 bases at V and 5 bases at J, with 8 bases between. Looked up from germline, CDR1 is MNHEY and CDR2 is SMNVEV (reference sequence). The CDR3 extends over 12 amino acids. CDR3 region: CASSLGGHEQYF. In nucleotides, the CDR3 is TGTGCCAGCAGTTTGGGGGGTCACGAGCAGTACTTC.

The table lists this clone with many counts. The V call is TRBV27, the J call TRBJ1-3; D is unclear. Germline values: CDR1 MNHEY, CDR2 SMNVEV (reference sequence). Trimming left V 2 bases short and J 0 bases short, with 8 bases between. This CDR3 is 15 amino acids long. In DNA, the CDR3 is TGTGCCAGCAGTTTAATCGGGAACTCTGGAAACACCATATATTTT. Translated, it gives CASSLIGNSGNTIYF.

The chain links TRBV6-5 to TRBJ1-4; a weak D match, TRBD1 (6 bases). CDR1 is MNHEY and CDR2 is SVGAGI in the germline V gene. The CDR3 runs 14 residues. The germline V and J ends were trimmed by 6 bases and 7 bases, with 15 bases remaining between them. The chain's CDR3 is CASRPGTISEKLFF. The CDR3 DNA follows: TGTGCCAGCAGACCCGGGACAATCAGTGAAAAACTGTTTTTT.

The chain recombines TRBV9 with TRBJ2-1; D is unclear. V lost 4 bases and J lost 3, with 14 bases in between. Germline loops: CDR1 SGDLS, CDR2 YYNGEE. The CDR3 has 15 residues. This chain's CDR3 is CASSPQTSGYNEQFF. For the CDR3, the DNA is TGTGCCAGCAGCCCCCAGACATCCGGCTACAATGAGCAGTTCTTC. Full variable domain (rest looked up from reference TRBV9 and TRBJ2-1): DSGVTQTPKHLITATGQRVTLRCSPRSGDLSVYWYQQSLDQGLQFLIQYYNGEERAKGNILERFSAQQFPDLHSELNLSSLELGDSALYFCASSPQTSGYNEQFFGPGTRLTVL.

This clone was found a few times. The chain's CDR3 is CASRRLAGVNEQFF. The CDR3 DNA sequence: TGTGCCAGCAGACGACTAGCGGGGGTCAATGAGCAGTTCTTC. The chain is built from TRBV2 and TRBJ2-1; 12 bases are a match to TRBD2. This CDR3 region has 14 residues. V shed 6 bases, J shed 6 bases, and the junction held 3 bases outside the gene matches. CDR1 is SNHLY, CDR2 FYNNEI, per germline.

The V call is TRBV27, the J call TRBJ1-5; 7 bases are a match to TRBD1. Trimming cost V 3 bases and J 7 bases; bases outside gene matches: 3. The CDR3 has 13 residues. From germline, CDR1 is MNHEY and CDR2 SMNVEV (reference sequence). This chain's CDR3 is CASSFRGQQPQHF. CDR3 in DNA: TGTGCCAGCAGTTTTAGGGGGCAGCAGCCCCAGCATTTT.

This clone was seen just once. V and J are TRBV4-3 and TRBJ1-2, with D unresolved. The CDR3 extends over 15 amino acids. CDR1 and CDR2 (germline): LGHNA, YSLEER. The germline V and J ends were trimmed by 4 bases and 0 bases, with 12 bases remaining between them. Written as DNA, the CDR3 is TGCGCCAGCAGCCTGGGAGTTACGTCTAACTATGGCTACACCTTC. Protein: CASSLGVTSNYGYTF.

The chain combines TRBV28 with TRBJ1-4; D unclear. The germline V and J ends were trimmed by 6 bases and 7 bases, with 15 bases remaining between them. In germline, CDR1 is MDHEN, CDR2 SYDVKM. The CDR3 length is 14 residues. The CDR3 spells CASSLQYTGEKLFF. The DNA for the CDR3 is TGTGCCAGCAGCTTACAGTACACGGGTGAAAAACTGTTTTTT.

The chain joins TRBV7-9 to TRBJ2-2; D is possibly TRBD1 (5 bases). V was clipped by 3 bases and J by 6 bases, with 14 bases between them. This CDR3 spans 15 amino acids. In germline, CDR1 is SEHNR, CDR2 FQNEAQ (reference sequence). CDR3 in amino acids: CASSLGPIGPGELFF. The CDR3 bases are TGTGCCAGCAGCTTGGGGCCCATAGGCCCCGGGGAGCTGTTTTTT.

This chain links TRBV14 with TRBJ2-7, with D uncertain. Germline V gene sequence: CDR1 SGHDN, CDR2 FVKESK. This CDR3 spans 16 amino acids. V dropped 4 bases and J dropped 0 bases, with 16 bases sitting between them. CDR3 DNA sequence: TGTGCCAGCAGCCCCCACTCGGTGACAATCTCCTACGAGCAGTACTTC. Protein product: CASSPHSVTISYEQYF.

The chain has TRBV3-1 (or the pseudogene TRBV3-2) and TRBJ1-2, with a tentative D call TRBD1 (6 bases). Trimming left V 4 bases short and J 0 bases short, with 9 bases between. Germline V CDR1 and CDR2: LGHDT, YNNKEL (reference sequence). The CDR3 runs 14 residues. The CDR3 loop is CASSRQDPNYGYTF. The CDR3 nucleotides read TGTGCCAGCAGCCGACAGGATCCTAACTATGGCTACACCTTC.

As for this clone: This same CDR3 is encoded by further DNA sequences in the sample. The genes are TRBV2 and TRBJ1-2, with D uncertain. The V gene's germline CDR1 is SNHLY and CDR2 FYNNEI. The CDR3 extends over 13 amino acids. Trimming took 1 base from V and 2 from J, leaving 5 bases between them. CDR3 bases: TGTGCCAGCAGTGAAGGGCAGAACTATGGCTACACCTTC. Amino acids: CASSEGQNYGYTF.

This chain uses TRBV5-1 with TRBJ2-3; TRBD1 matches 9 bases. The J segment lost 4 bases and the V segment lost 3 bases, leaving 3 bases of the junction unmatched. CDR1 and CDR2 (germline): SGHRS, YFSETQ. The CDR3 has 14 amino acids. The CDR3 DNA reads as TGCGCCAGCAGCTCAACAGGGGGCCCAGATACGCAGTATTTT. Amino acids: CASSSTGGPDTQYF.

The rearrangement uses TRBV10-3 and TRBJ2-3; possible D gene TRBD1, 5 bases. The length of the CDR3 is 15 residues. The germline gives CDR1 ENHRY, CDR2 SYGVKD. V was cut by 10 bases and J by 0 bases, with 17 bases left in between. CDR3 in amino acids: CATQGQGPSTDTQYF. The CDR3 DNA is TGTGCCACCCAGGGCCAGGGTCCTAGCACAGATACGCAGTATTTT.

V and J are TRBV27 and TRBJ2-7, with D unclear. The CDR3 sequence is 13 residues long. V was pared by 3 bases and J by 6 bases, with 12 bases between. Germline CDR1 MNHEY, CDR2 SMNVEV (reference sequence). The CDR3: CASSLPGGPEQYF. The CDR3 bases are TGTGCCAGCAGTTTGCCCGGCGGCCCCGAGCAGTACTTC.